The entry below gives a single T cell receptor beta chain sequence along with its context. TCRdb's table, derived via immunoSEQ multiplex PCR, lists solely in-frame clones and lacks some. Found here are approximately 85,000 clones, approximately 89% of them singletons; the top ten hold approximately 2.5%. V lost 4 bases to trimming and J lost 2 bases; unmatched junction nucleotides: 9. Germline V gene data show CDR1 as SGHAT and CDR2 as FQDESV (reference sequence). The CDR3 is made up of 16 amino acids. The data belong to a study of T cell changes during pregnancy in multiple sclerosis. This sequence was found in a female donor with multiple sclerosis, enrolled in a pregnancy study. The chain joins TRBV11-1 to TRBJ1-1, with TRBD1 matching 8 bases. The source material was peripheral blood, sampled in the first trimester of pregnancy. The DNA of the CDR3 is TGTGCCAGCAGCTCCCCACAGGGGGGGCTAAACACTGAAGCTTTCTTT. It translates to CASSSPQGGLNTEAFF.